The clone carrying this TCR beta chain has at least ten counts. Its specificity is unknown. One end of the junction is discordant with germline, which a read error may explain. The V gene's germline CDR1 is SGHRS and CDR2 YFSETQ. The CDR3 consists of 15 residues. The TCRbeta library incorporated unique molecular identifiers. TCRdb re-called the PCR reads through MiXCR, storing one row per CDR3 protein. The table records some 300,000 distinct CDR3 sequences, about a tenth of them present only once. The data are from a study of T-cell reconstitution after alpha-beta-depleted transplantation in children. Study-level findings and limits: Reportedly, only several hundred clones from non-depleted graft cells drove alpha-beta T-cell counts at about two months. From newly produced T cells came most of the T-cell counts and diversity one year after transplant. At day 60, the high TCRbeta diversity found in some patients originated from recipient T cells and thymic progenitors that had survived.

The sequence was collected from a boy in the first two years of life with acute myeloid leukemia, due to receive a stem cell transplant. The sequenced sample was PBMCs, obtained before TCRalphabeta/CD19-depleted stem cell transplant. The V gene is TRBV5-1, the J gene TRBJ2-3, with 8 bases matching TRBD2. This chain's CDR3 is CASSLTGGATDTQYF. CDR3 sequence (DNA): TGTGCCAGCAGCTTAACCGGGGGGGCCACAGATACGCAGTATTTT.